This T cell receptor (beta chain) was documented in a study of T cell responses to AZD1222 COVID-19 vaccine. Study background: Pooling covered second doses at about 4 or about 12 weeks. General study findings and limits: Vaccine-associated CD4 TCRs ranged over spike, dominating at 160-218 and 743-854. Per reports, nearly half of all spike-specific TCRs target regions that are unmutated in variants. Just 5 to 7 AZD1222 recipients were seropositive at baseline.

Remarks on this clone: The antigen is unknown.

Sequencing was performed with immunoSEQ multiplex PCR; in TCRdb, only in-frame clones are kept and a portion is missing. The data show some 61,000 clones, roughly 87% seen once. This sequence was found in an adult in good health. Sample: peripheral blood, taken on day 0 of AZD1222 vaccination.

CDR3 nucleotides: TGTGCCAGCCGTCCCGGGACAGGGGGGAGAGGATCACCCCTCCACTTT. Translating gives CASRPGTGGRGSPLHF. The chain is built from TRBV6-6 and TRBJ1-6, with 11 bases fitting TRBD1. V lost 8 bases and J lost 10; bases outside the gene matches: 13. Germline V gene sequence: CDR1 MNHNY, CDR2 SVGAGI (reference sequence). The CDR3 runs 16 residues.